Listed here is a single TCR beta chain. Its cognate antigen has yet to be identified. No much larger clone exists at a distance of one base, and base qualities are not known. The treatment or condition label, as the study defines it: approximately nine-day PBMC culture with coronavirus spike peptide pools or control peptides (ViraFEST assay). To expand antigen-specific T cells with peptide pools and then pick out the expanded clonotypes through TCR sequencing, the study relied on the ViraFEST assay. The positive SARS-CoV-2 PCR tests of the convalescent patients were dated from March to December 2020, before the Alpha, Beta and Delta variants emerged in the United States. Fewer than 2.5 million PBMCs per well were cultured in IMDM with roughly 5.5% human AB serum and 8 to 10 IU/ml IL-2, plus 10 ug/ml peptide pools. Half of the culture medium was replaced with fresh IL-2-containing medium on days 3 and 7. After more than 8 days of culture, CD4+ T cells were isolated by negative selection using the EasySep CD4+ T cell isolation kit. Ficoll-Paque Plus gradient centrifugation was used to isolate PBMCs from whole blood, and the isolated PBMCs were then either used fresh or cryopreserved at -140C. In general, triplicate wells were set up for every culture condition.

There are 15 amino acids in the CDR3, from cysteine to phenylalanine inclusive. The DNA shown is the 45-base CDR3, in frame from base 1. Ends trimmed: V by 5 bases, J by 10 bases; bases unmatched to a gene: 9. Taken from the germline V gene (reference sequence), the CDR1 and CDR2 loops are LNHDA and SQIVND. Libraries were prepared through PCR. DNA from cultured CD4+ T cells was subjected to TCR sequencing with the Oncomine TCR Beta short-read assay at the Johns Hopkins FTIC core. The QIAamp micro DNA kit was used to extract genomic DNA from the cultured CD4+ T cells. Oncomine TCR Beta libraries made from cultured CD4+ T cells were pooled using unique dual indexes and sequenced on an Illumina iSeq 100. The published analysis was carried out like this. Non-productive sequences were removed, and CDR3s not starting with C, not ending with F or W, or shorter than 7 amino acids were discarded. The MANAFEST web application was used to identify antigen-specific clonotypes by comparing peptide-stimulated wells against reference wells and other culture wells. For a clone to be called positive, the clone needed an FDR below 0.05, an odds ratio above 5, and a productive frequency above 0.1% in at least two of three replicate wells. A clonotype counted as cross-reactive if it showed significant expansion both in the SARS-CoV-2 spike wells and in at least one common cold coronavirus spike condition. Levenshtein distances (stringdist) and unrooted phylogenetic trees (ape) in R version 3.6.1 were used to assess CDR3 homology. TCRdb itself trimmed the public reads at Q25 with fastp, ran MiXCR and retained productive beta chains. Here each entry gathers all rows of one CDR3 protein and keeps the most common genes and DNA. Clone size and V and J calls follow TCRdb, not the original study. The table for this sample lists about 14,000 distinct CDR3 sequences; about half of them were counted only once. Approximately 10% of the sample comes from the top ten.

The data derive from a study of vaccination and CD4 T cells after COVID-19 (dated by TCRdb to between 2021 and 2023). About the study as a whole: Convalescent patients had a positive SARS-CoV-2 result on nasal swab PCR, and of these patients, several had mild disease and one had severe disease. For stimulating the cultures, overlapping spike peptide pools were used, derived from SARS-CoV-2 as well as from the common cold coronaviruses HCoV-NL63, HCoV-OC43 and HCoV-229E. Control cultures received a CEFX viral epitope pool as the positive control, an HIV-1 Nef peptide pool as the negative control, or no peptide. Post-COVID blood samples from convalescent patients were collected a median of approximately 100 days after diagnosis, with a range of roughly 35 to 180 days. Post-vaccine blood samples were obtained a median of around 67 days after the second vaccine dose, with a range of about 12 to 241 days. Participants got two doses of the Pfizer-BioNTech BNT162b2 vaccine (n=8) or two doses of the Moderna mRNA-1273 vaccine (n=2). In roughly eleven COVID-19 convalescent patients and 4 infection-naive healthy vaccine recipients, the spike-specific CD4+ TCR repertoire before mRNA vaccination was compared with the repertoire after mRNA vaccination. The convalescent cohort comprised six males and four females, including two Hispanic individuals, seven Caucasians, two Asians and one multiracial person.

The study at large found these results: The median count of SARS-CoV-2-reactive clonotypes went up from about 23 after infection to 30 to 40 after vaccination, although the change was not significant. Of the vaccine-specific clones found in convalescent patients, nearly all (304 of 307) were mono-reactive for SARS-CoV-2 spike instead of being cross-reactive with common cold coronaviruses. Among the post-vaccine SARS-CoV-2-reactive clones in convalescent patients, a median approximately 90% showed up only after vaccination, which suggests vaccine-specific priming. Only a relatively small number of convalescent patients were included in the study, and early timepoints following natural infection were not analyzed.

Sample: CD4+ T cells from blood, cultured in vitro. The source is a human donor who had recovered from COVID-19. The sequence is built from TRBV19 and TRBJ2-1; TRBD2 agrees with 12 junctional bases. DNA sequence: TGTGCCAGTAGTCCAGGACTAGCGGGAAAGGTGGAGCAGTTCTTC. Its protein reads: CASSPGLAGKVEQFF.